This T cell receptor beta chain stems from a study of glioma-infiltrating T cells after dendritic cell vaccination. Regarding this clone: Its antigen is as yet unknown.

Time point indicated: after dendritic cell vaccination, including at tumor progression/relapse. All glioblastoma patients lacked an isocitrate dehydrogenase mutation. Germline-derived CDR1 and CDR2 are SGHRS and YFSETQ. The CDR3 spans 14 residues. Sequencing was performed with immunoSEQ multiplex PCR; in TCRdb, only in-frame clones are kept and a portion is missing. The data show about 94,000 clones, less than 90% seen once. Study-level results: Patients with more pretreatment TILs had longer time to progression and survival. Higher TCR clonality did not directly relate to longer survival.

The specimen was blood, collected after dendritic cell vaccination. The sequence came from a human donor with glioblastoma. The rearrangement uses TRBV5-1 and TRBJ1-3; D is uncertain. The J call may be in error: the DNA end matches TRBJ2-2 better. CDR3 residues: CASSLGPNTGELFF. The DNA of the CDR3 is TGCGCCAGCAGCTTGGGACCTAACACCGGGGAGCTGTTTTTT.